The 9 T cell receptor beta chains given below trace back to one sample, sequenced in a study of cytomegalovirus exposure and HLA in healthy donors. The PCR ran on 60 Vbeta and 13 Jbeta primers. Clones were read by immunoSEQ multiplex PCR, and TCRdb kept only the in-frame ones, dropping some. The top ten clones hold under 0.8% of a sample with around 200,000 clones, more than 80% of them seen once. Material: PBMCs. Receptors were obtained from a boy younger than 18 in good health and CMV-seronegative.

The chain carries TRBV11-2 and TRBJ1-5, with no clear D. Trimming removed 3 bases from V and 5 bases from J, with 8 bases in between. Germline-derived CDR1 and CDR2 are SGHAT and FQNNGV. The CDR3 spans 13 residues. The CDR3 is CASSFGEDQPQHF. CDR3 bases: TGTGCCAGCAGCTTCGGGGAGGATCAGCCCCAGCATTTT.

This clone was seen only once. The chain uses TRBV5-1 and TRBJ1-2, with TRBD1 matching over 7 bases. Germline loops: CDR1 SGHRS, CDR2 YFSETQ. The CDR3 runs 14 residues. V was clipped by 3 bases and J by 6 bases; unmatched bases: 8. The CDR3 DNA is TGCGCCAGCAGCTCAGGAGACAGGGCCCATGGCTACACCTTC. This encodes CASSSGDRAHGYTF.

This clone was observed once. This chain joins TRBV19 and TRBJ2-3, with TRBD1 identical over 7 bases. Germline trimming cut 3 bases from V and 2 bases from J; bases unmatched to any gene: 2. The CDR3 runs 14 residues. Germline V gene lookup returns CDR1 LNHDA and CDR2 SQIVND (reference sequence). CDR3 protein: CASSIQGVTDTQYF. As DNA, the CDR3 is TGTGCCAGTAGTATCCAGGGGGTCACAGATACGCAGTATTTT.

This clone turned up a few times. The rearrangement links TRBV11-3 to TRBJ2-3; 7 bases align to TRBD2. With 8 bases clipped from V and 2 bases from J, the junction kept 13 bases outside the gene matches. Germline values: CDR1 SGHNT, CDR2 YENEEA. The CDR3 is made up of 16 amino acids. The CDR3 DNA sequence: TGTGCCAGCCACGGACTAGAACGCTCGAACACAGATACGCAGTATTTT. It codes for CASHGLERSNTDTQYF.

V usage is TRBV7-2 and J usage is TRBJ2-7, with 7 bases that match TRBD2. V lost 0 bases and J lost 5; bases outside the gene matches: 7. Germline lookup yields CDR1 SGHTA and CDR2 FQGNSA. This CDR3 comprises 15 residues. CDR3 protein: CASSLALGGSHEQYF. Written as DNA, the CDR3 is TGTGCCAGCAGCTTAGCATTGGGCGGGAGCCACGAGCAGTACTTC.

CDR3 nucleotide sequence: TGTGCCAGCAGTCCAGTGACAGGCCTGGCCTACGAGCAGTACTTC. Translating gives CASSPVTGLAYEQYF. The rearrangement joins TRBV11-2 to TRBJ2-7; possibly TRBD1 for D (6 bases). The V end lost 6 bases, the J end lost 2 bases, and 17 bases lay between the germline ends. This CDR3 is built from 15 residues. Germline V gene lookup returns CDR1 SGHAT and CDR2 FQNNGV.

Here the CDR3 reads CASSFTPGGITEAFF. The DNA for the CDR3 is TGTGCCAGCAGCTTCACCCCAGGGGGTATCACTGAAGCTTTCTTT. V gene TRBV11-3 combines with J gene TRBJ1-1, with 7 positions matching TRBD1. Losses at the gene ends were 3 bases for V and 4 bases for J; bases not matched to a gene: 8. CDR1 SGHNT and CDR2 YENEEA come from the germline V gene. The CDR3 is made up of 15 amino acids.

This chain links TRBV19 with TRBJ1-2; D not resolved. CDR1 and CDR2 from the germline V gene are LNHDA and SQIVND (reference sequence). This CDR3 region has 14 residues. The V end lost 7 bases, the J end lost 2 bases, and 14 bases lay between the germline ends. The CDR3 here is CASIDRGWNYGYTF. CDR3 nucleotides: TGTGCCAGTATCGACCGCGGATGGAACTATGGCTACACCTTC.

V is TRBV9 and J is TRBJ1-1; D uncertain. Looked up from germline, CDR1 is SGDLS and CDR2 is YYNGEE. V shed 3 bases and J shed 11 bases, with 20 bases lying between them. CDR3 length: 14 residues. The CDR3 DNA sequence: TGTGCCAGCAGCGGAGCACCGCCTGCCTCGGTGGCTTTCTTT. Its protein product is CASSGAPPASVAFF.